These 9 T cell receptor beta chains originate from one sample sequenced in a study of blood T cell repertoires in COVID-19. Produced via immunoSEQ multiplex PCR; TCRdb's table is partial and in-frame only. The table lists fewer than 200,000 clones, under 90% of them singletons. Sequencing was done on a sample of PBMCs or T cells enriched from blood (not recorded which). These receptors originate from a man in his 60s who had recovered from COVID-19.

The chain's CDR3 is CSVGGRLAGRLSSYEQYF. In DNA form, the CDR3 reads TGCAGCGTTGGGGGAAGACTAGCGGGACGCTTGAGCTCCTACGAGCAGTACTTC. The V call is TRBV29-1, the J call TRBJ2-7; TRBD2 matches 11 bases. Germline V gives CDR1 SQVTM, CDR2 ANQGSEA. Trimming at V came to 4 bases and at J to 0 bases, leaving 14 bases not matched to a gene. CDR3 length: 18 amino acids.

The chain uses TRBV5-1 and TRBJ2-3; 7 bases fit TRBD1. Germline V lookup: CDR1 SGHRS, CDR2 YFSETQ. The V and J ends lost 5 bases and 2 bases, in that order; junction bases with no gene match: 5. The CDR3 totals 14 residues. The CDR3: CASRKGTVTDTQYF. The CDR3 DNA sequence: TGCGCCAGCAGGAAAGGGACAGTCACAGATACGCAGTATTTT.

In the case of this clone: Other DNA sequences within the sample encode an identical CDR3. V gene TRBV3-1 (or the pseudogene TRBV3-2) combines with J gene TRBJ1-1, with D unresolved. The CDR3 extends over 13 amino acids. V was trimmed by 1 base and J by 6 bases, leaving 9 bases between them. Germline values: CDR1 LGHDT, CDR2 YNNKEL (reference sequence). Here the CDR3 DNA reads TGTGCCAGCAGCCAAGGCGGTCGGCCTGAAGCTTTCTTT. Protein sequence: CASSQGGRPEAFF.

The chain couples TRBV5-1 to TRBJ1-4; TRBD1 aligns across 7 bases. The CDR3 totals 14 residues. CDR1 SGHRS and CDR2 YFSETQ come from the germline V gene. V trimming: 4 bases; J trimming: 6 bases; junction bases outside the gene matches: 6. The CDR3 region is CASSPDRVDEKLFF. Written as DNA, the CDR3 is TGCGCCAGCAGCCCTGACAGGGTGGATGAAAAACTGTTTTTT.

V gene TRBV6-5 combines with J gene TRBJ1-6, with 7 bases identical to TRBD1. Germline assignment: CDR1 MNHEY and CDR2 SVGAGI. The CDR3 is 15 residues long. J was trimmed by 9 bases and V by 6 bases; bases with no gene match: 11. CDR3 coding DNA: TGTGCCAGCAGAGCGACAGGGTTTTTGAGTTCACCCCTCCACTTT. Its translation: CASRATGFLSSPLHF.

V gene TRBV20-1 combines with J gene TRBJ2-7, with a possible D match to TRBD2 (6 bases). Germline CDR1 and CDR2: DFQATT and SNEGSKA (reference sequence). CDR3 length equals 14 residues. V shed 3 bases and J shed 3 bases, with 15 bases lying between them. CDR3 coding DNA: TGCAGTGCTAGTGGAGGGAGTGAACACTACGAGCAGTACTTC. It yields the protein CSASGGSEHYEQYF.

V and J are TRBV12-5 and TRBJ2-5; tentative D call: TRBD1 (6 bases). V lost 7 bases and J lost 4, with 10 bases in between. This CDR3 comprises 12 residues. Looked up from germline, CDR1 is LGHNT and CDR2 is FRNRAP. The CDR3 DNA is TGTGCTAGTGAAGGGGGAAGAGAGACCCAGTACTTC. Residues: CASEGGRETQYF.

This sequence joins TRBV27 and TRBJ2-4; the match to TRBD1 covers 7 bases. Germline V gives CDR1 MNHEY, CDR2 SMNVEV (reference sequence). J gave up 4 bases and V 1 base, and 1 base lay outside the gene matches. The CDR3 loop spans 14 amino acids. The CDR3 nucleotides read TGTGCCAGCAGTTTATACAGGGGAAAAAACATTCAGTACTTC. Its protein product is CASSLYRGKNIQYF.

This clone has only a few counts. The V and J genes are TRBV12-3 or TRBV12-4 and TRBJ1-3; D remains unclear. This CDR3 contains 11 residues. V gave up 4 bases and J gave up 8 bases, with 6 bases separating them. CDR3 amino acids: CASSSHYTIYF. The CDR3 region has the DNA TGTGCCAGCAGTTCCCACTACACCATATATTTT.